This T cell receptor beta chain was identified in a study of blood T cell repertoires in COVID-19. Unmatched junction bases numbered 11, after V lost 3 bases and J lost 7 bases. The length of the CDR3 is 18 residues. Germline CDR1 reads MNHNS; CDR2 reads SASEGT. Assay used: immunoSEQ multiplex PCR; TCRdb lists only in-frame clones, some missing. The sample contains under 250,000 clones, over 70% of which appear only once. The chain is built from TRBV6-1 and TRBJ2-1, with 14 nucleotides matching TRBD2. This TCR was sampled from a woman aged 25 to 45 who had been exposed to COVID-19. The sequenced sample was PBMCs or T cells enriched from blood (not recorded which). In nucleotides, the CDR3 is TGTGCCAGCAGTGATACACGCGGGACTAGCGGGAGCGGGAATGAGCAGTTCTTC. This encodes CASSDTRGTSGSGNEQFF.